This T cell receptor (beta chain) is from a study of T cell repertoires in cytomegalovirus infection. Study in general: Recently identified HLA-C-restricted CMV epitopes and well-studied HLA-B-restricted CMV epitopes were used by the study. Matching HLA type, along with CMV infection, was indicated by public TCR beta signatures. Study-wide results and caveats: Summed frequency of shared TCR beta families picked out CMV carriers who also had the relevant HLA. HLA-C-restricted, CMV-specific TCR beta clonotypes were dominant ex vivo.

About this clonotype: Its cognate antigen is unknown.

V gave up 1 base and J gave up 11 bases; unmatched junction bases: 4. Germline CDR1 reads LGHDT; CDR2 reads YNNKEL (reference sequence). The CDR3 runs 15 residues. TCRdb processed the reads anew with MiXCR; each CDR3 protein has one entry. The table records a few hundred thousand distinct CDR3 sequences, about 28% of them present only once. The source of this sequence is a human donor in good health (CMV status not recorded). Some clones in this sample may be carry-over from other donors' samples. The chain uses TRBV3-1 and TRBJ2-1; 14 nucleotides agree with TRBD2. The sample here was cultured PBMCs, taken from culture after CMV antigen stimulation. The CDR3 loop is CASSQGLAGGPQQFF. The CDR3 bases are TGTGCCAGCAGCCAAGGACTAGCGGGAGGGCCCCAGCAGTTCTTC.